This T cell receptor beta chain is drawn from a study of memory CD4+ T cells and cytomegalovirus serostatus. Whole-study context: Healthy Belgian adult donors included nine or ten CMV-positive and some 24 CMV-negative people.

Germline V gene lookup returns CDR1 LNHDA and CDR2 SQIVND (reference sequence). The CDR3 has 14 residues. Losses at the gene ends were 7 bases for V and 0 bases for J; bases not matched to a gene: 4. Here immunoSEQ multiplex PCR was the method, and the copy in TCRdb shows in-frame clones only, minus some. The sample lists about 75,000 clones; 60% to 80% were seen once. The sort gate was single viable CD3+CD4+CD8-CD45RO+ cells for memory CD4+ T cells. Total CD4+ T cells were enriched by CD4 positive selection. The sequenced material came from memory CD4+ T cells from blood. The TCR was taken from an adult in good health and CMV-seropositive. The chain uses TRBV19 and TRBJ1-1; TRBD1 matches 8 bases. The chain's CDR3 is CASTTGGVNTEAFF. CDR3 nucleotide sequence: TGTGCCAGTACTACAGGGGGAGTGAACACTGAAGCTTTCTTT. Variable domain in full (rest from reference TRBV19 and TRBJ1-1): DGGITQSPKYLFRKEGQNVTLSCEQNLNHDAMYWYRQDPGQGLRLIYYSQIVNDFQKGDIAEGYSVSREKKESFPLTVTSAQKNPTAFYLCASTTGGVNTEAFFGQGTRLTVV.